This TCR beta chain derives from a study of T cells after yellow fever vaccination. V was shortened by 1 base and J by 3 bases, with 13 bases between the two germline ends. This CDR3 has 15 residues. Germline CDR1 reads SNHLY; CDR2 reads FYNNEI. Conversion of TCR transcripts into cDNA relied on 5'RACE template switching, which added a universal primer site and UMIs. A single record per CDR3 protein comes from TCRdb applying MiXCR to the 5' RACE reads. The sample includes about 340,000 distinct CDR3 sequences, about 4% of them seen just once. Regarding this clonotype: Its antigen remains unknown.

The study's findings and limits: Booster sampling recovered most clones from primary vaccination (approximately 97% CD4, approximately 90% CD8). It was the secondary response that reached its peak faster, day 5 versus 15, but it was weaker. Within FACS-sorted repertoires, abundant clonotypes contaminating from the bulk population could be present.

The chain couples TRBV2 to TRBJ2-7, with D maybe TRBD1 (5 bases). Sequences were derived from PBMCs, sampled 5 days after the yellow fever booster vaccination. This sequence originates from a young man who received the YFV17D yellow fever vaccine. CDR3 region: CASSEGAGQLYEQYV. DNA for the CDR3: TGTGCCAGCAGTGAAGGGGCAGGACAACTCTACGAGCAGTACGTC.